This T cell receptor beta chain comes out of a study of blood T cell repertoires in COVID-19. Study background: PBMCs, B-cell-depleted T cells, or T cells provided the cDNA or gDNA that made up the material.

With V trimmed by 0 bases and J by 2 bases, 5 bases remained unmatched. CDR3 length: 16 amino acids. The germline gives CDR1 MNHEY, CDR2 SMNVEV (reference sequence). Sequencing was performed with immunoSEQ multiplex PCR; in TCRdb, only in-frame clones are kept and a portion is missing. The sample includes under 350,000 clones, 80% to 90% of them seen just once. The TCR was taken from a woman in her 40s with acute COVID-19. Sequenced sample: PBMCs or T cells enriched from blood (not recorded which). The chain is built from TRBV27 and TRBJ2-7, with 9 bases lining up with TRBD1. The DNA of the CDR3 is TGTGCCAGCAGTTTATCGGTGAGGACAGGGGCCTACGAGCAGTACTTC. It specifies CASSLSVRTGAYEQYF.